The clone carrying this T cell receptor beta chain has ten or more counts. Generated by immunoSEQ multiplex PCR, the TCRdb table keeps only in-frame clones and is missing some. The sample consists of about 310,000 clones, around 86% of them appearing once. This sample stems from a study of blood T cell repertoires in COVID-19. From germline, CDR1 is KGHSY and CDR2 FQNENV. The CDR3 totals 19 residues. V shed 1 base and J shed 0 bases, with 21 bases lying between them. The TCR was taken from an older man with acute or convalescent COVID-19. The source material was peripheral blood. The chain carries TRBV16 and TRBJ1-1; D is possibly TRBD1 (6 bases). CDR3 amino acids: CASSQFQGGWGNVNTEAFF. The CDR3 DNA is TGTGCCAGCAGCCAATTCCAAGGGGGATGGGGGAATGTGAACACTGAAGCTTTCTTT. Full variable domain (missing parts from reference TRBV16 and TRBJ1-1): GEEVAQTPKHLVRGEGQKAKLYCAPIKGHSYVFWYQQVLKNEFKFLISFQNENVFDETGMPKERFSAKCLPNSPCSLEIQATKLEDSAVYFCASSQFQGGWGNVNTEAFFGQGTRLTVV.